These 24 T cell receptor beta chains were all obtained from the same sample, sequenced in a study of OX40 agonist ivuxolimab in advanced cancers. Repertoires were generated with immunoSEQ multiplex PCR, while TCRdb's copy carries only in-frame clones and drops some. This sample yields tens of thousands of clones, of which approximately 80% are seen a single time; approximately 12% belongs to the top ten. The sample here was CD4+ or CD8+ T cells sorted from blood, taken in a trial of the OX40 agonist ivuxolimab. These receptors were taken from an adult with an advanced solid tumor such as melanoma, head and neck, liver or kidney cancer.

This chain joins TRBV27 and TRBJ1-4; D perhaps matches TRBD1 (5 bases). The germline V gene has CDR1 MNHEY and CDR2 SMNVEV (reference sequence). This CDR3 has 13 residues. V gave up 3 bases and J gave up 7 bases, with 9 bases separating them. CDR3 sequence: CASSFGTVEKLFF. CDR3 coding DNA: TGTGCCAGCAGTTTCGGGACGGTTGAAAAACTGTTTTTT.

The genes are TRBV5-6 and TRBJ2-7; D not certain. The CDR3 extends over 12 amino acids. In germline, CDR1 is SGHDT, CDR2 YYEEEE. Deletions cut 1 base from V and 5 bases from J, with 7 bases between. The CDR3 coding sequence is TGTGCCAGCAGCTTGTGGGTAAACGAGCAGTACTTC. Translating it yields CASSLWVNEQYF. Complete variable domain (other parts from reference TRBV5-6 and TRBJ2-7): DAGVTQSPTHLIKTRGQQVTLRCSPKSGHDTVSWYQQALGQGPQFIFQYYEEEERQRGNFPDRFSGHQFPNYSSELNVNALLLGDSALYLCASSLWVNEQYFGPGTRLTVT.

This clone has ten or more counts. V and J are TRBV28 and TRBJ1-1, with TRBD1 as a possible D gene (5 bases). The ends were cut back, 6 bases at V and 8 bases at J, with 16 bases in the middle. Germline CDR1 and CDR2: MDHEN and SYDVKM. The length of the CDR3 is 13 residues. CDR3 residues: CASSSGGQPEAFF. CDR3 nucleotides: TGTGCCAGCAGCTCCGGGGGTCAGCCGGAAGCTTTCTTT.

This clone has a single count. V usage is TRBV6-5 and J usage is TRBJ2-7, with TRBD2 matching over 8 bases. CDR1 is MNHEY and CDR2 is SVGAGI in the germline V gene. The CDR3 sequence is 16 residues long. V was clipped by 0 bases and J by 3 bases; unmatched bases: 7. The CDR3 nucleotides read TGTGCCAGCAGTTACTCTGTGACGGGAGGGGTCTACGAGCAGTACTTC. It yields the protein CASSYSVTGGVYEQYF.

The chain carries TRBV28 and TRBJ1-5; no clear D. V was pared by 6 bases and J by 2 bases, with 11 bases between. This CDR3 contains 14 residues. Germline loops: CDR1 MDHEN, CDR2 SYDVKM. CDR3 protein: CASRDREGNQPQHF. The CDR3 bases are TGTGCCAGCAGGGACCGGGAGGGCAATCAGCCCCAGCATTTT.

This chain joins TRBV11-2 and TRBJ1-2; 7 bases line up with TRBD1. From germline, CDR1 is SGHAT and CDR2 FQNNGV. The J segment lost 4 bases and the V segment lost 5 bases, leaving 7 bases of the junction unmatched. This CDR3 comprises 14 residues. The chain's CDR3 is CASSARGALYGYTF. Here the CDR3 DNA reads TGTGCCAGCAGCGCCAGGGGGGCTCTCTATGGCTACACCTTC.

The chain links TRBV27 to TRBJ2-5, with 11 bases fitting TRBD1. Germline-derived CDR1 and CDR2 are MNHEY and SMNVEV (reference sequence). The trim removed 4 bases at V and 5 bases at J, leaving 6 bases unmatched. This CDR3 contains 15 residues. CDR3 region: CASSSRTGGSETQYF. The CDR3 DNA is TGTGCCAGCAGTTCACGGACAGGGGGCAGCGAGACCCAGTACTTC.

The chain uses TRBV4-2 and TRBJ1-2, with D unresolved. The germline V gene encodes CDR1 LGHNA and CDR2 YNFKEQ. Trimming left V 4 bases short and J 6 bases short, with 15 bases between. The CDR3 totals 14 residues. CDR3 in DNA: TGTGCCAGCAGCCCCATTGCTATGGGGAATGGCTACACCTTC. It specifies CASSPIAMGNGYTF.

The CDR3 sequence: CASSWGPPLAEGYEQYF. Written as DNA, the CDR3 is TGTGCCAGCAGCTGGGGGCCCCCACTAGCGGAGGGTTACGAGCAGTACTTC. The J gene is TRBJ2-7, the V gene TRBV5-6; 8 bases agree with TRBD2. CDR1 is SGHDT, CDR2 YYEEEE, per germline. J gave up 4 bases and V 3 bases, and 15 bases lay outside the gene matches. This CDR3 spans 17 amino acids.

V is TRBV7-2 and J is TRBJ1-2; D might be TRBD1 (5 bases). Trimming pared 5 bases from V and 4 bases from J, leaving 14 bases between. Germline V gene sequence: CDR1 SGHTA, CDR2 FQGNSA. The CDR3 is 14 amino acids. In nucleotides, the CDR3 is TGTGCCAGCAGCACCAAAGGGGCGGGCTATGGCTACACCTTC. It specifies CASSTKGAGYGYTF.

The chain joins TRBV4-1 to TRBJ1-1; D not certain. V was shortened by 0 bases and J by 4 bases, with 15 bases between the two germline ends. In germline, CDR1 is MGHRA, CDR2 YSYEKL. CDR3 length: 16 residues. CDR3 sequence: CASSQDMAALGTEAFF. The CDR3 nucleotides are TGCGCCAGCAGCCAAGATATGGCAGCCCTGGGCACTGAAGCTTTCTTT.

V and J are TRBV7-2 and TRBJ2-7, with 8 bases matching TRBD1. V lost 4 bases, J lost 6 bases, and 8 bases stayed unmatched. CDR1 and CDR2 from the germline V gene are SGHTA and FQGNSA. There are 14 residues in the CDR3. The CDR3 bases are TGTGCCAGCAGCTGGGGGACAGGTCTCGGCGAGCAGTACTTC. Its protein is CASSWGTGLGEQYF.

The chain combines TRBV6-5 with TRBJ1-2; no definite D call. Germline V CDR1 and CDR2: MNHEY, SVGAGI. This CDR3 region has 16 residues. The V end lost 0 bases, the J end lost 2 bases, and 13 bases lay between the germline ends. The CDR3 nucleotides read TGTGCCAGCAGTTACTCGCCGCTGGGAACCAACTATGGCTACACCTTC. It specifies CASSYSPLGTNYGYTF.

This clone was recorded once. This chain uses TRBV28 with TRBJ2-7; 7 nucleotides align to TRBD1. This CDR3 comprises 12 residues. Germline V gives CDR1 MDHEN, CDR2 SYDVKM. J was trimmed by 3 bases and V by 6 bases; bases with no gene match: 2. The CDR3 DNA follows: TGTGCCAGCAGAGGGGACAGCTACGAGCAGTACTTC. This translates into CASRGDSYEQYF.

The rearrangement uses TRBV30 and TRBJ2-1, with D tentatively TRBD2 (5 bases). The V end lost 5 bases, the J end lost 4 bases, and 9 bases lay between the germline ends. Germline V gives CDR1 GTSNPN, CDR2 SVGIG (reference sequence). This CDR3 spans 12 amino acids. The CDR3 reads CAWDGLYNEQFF. The CDR3 region has the DNA TGTGCCTGGGACGGACTTTACAATGAGCAGTTCTTC.

V is TRBV6-5 and J is TRBJ2-7; D uncertain. The CDR3 contains 13 residues. V lost 2 bases to trimming and J lost 2 bases, with 7 bases between them. Germline lookup yields CDR1 MNHEY and CDR2 SVGAGI. The CDR3 is CASSYRQAYEQYF. CDR3 nucleotide sequence: TGTGCCAGCAGTTACCGCCAAGCCTACGAGCAGTACTTC.

The CDR3 spells CASSVAASLYGYTF. CDR3 nucleotide sequence: TGTGCCAGCAGCGTAGCGGCCAGCCTTTATGGCTACACCTTC. This chain links TRBV9 with TRBJ1-2, with D unresolved. The germline V gene encodes CDR1 SGDLS and CDR2 YYNGEE. This CDR3 spans 14 amino acids. The V and J ends lost 0 bases and 5 bases respectively, with 11 bases between them.

The count of this clone is one. The chain is built from TRBV19 and TRBJ2-7; possible D gene TRBD2, 6 bases. CDR1 LNHDA and CDR2 SQIVND come from the germline V gene (reference sequence). The CDR3 has 15 amino acids. V lost 4 bases and J 3 bases, leaving 16 bases between the germline ends. In DNA, the CDR3 is TGTGCCAGTAGTACCTCCTCCGGGGGTTTCTACGAGCAGTACTTC. Translating it yields CASSTSSGGFYEQYF.

This chain joins TRBV5-8 and TRBJ1-1; TRBD1 is a possible D gene (5 bases). This CDR3 is built from 15 residues. V lost 0 bases to trimming and J lost 4 bases, with 13 bases between them. From germline, CDR1 is SGHTS and CDR2 YDEGEE. The CDR3 loop is CASSLATGGGTEAFF. The DNA for the CDR3 is TGTGCCAGCAGCTTGGCTACTGGGGGAGGCACTGAAGCTTTCTTT.

The chain links TRBV27 to TRBJ2-7, with a possible D match to TRBD1 (5 bases). V dropped 4 bases and J dropped 6 bases, with 7 bases sitting between them. CDR1 is MNHEY and CDR2 is SMNVEV in the germline V gene (reference sequence). There are 11 residues in the CDR3. Here the CDR3 reads CASSWGSEQYF. The CDR3 nucleotides read TGTGCCAGCAGTTGGGGCTCCGAGCAGTACTTC.

The J gene is TRBJ1-1, the V gene TRBV19, with D possibly TRBD1 on 5 matching bases. V was shortened by 7 bases and J by 8 bases, with 14 bases between the two germline ends. CDR1 is LNHDA and CDR2 is SQIVND in the germline V gene (reference sequence). CDR3 length: 12 amino acids. CDR3 sequence: CASISGTYEAFF. For the CDR3, the DNA is TGTGCCAGTATTTCGGGGACTTACGAAGCTTTCTTT. Based on the CDR3 plus reference TRBV19 and TRBJ1-1, the full variable domain is DGGITQSPKYLFRKEGQNVTLSCEQNLNHDAMYWYRQDPGQGLRLIYYSQIVNDFQKGDIAEGYSVSREKKESFPLTVTSAQKNPTAFYLCASISGTYEAFFGQGTRLTVV.

V usage is TRBV28 and J usage is TRBJ2-5; D tentatively reads TRBD1 or TRBD2 (5 bases each). CDR1 MDHEN and CDR2 SYDVKM come from the germline V gene. Trimming stripped 2 bases from V and 0 bases from J, with 10 bases between. The CDR3 totals 15 residues. The DNA of the CDR3 is TGTGCCAGCAGTTTAGGGGACGACAACCAAGAGACCCAGTACTTC. Encoded protein: CASSLGDDNQETQYF.

The table lists this clone with a few counts. This chain links TRBV2 with TRBJ2-1, with 11 bases identical to TRBD2. The CDR3 is made up of 15 amino acids. The V and J ends lost 6 bases and 4 bases, in that order; junction bases with no gene match: 5. Germline assignment: CDR1 SNHLY and CDR2 FYNNEI. CDR3 residues: CASSPGLAEYNEQFF. The CDR3 DNA reads as TGTGCCAGCAGCCCGGGACTAGCGGAATACAATGAGCAGTTCTTC.

With respect to this clone: Other DNA sequences in this sample translate to the same CDR3. This rearrangement joins TRBV7-2 to TRBJ2-1; possibly TRBD2 for D (5 bases). Germline loops: CDR1 SGHTA, CDR2 FQGNSA. With 2 bases removed from V and 4 bases from J, the gap between germline ends came to 12 bases. This CDR3 is built from 15 residues. CDR3 in DNA: TGTGCCAGCAGCTTAACCAGCGGCCCTTACAATGAGCAGTTCTTC. This gives the protein CASSLTSGPYNEQFF. Complete variable domain (other parts from reference TRBV7-2 and TRBJ2-1): GAGVSQSPSNKVTEKGKDVELRCDPISGHTALYWYRQSLGQGLEFLIYFQGNSAPDKSGLPSDRFSAERTGGSVSTLTIQRTQQEDSAVYLCASSLTSGPYNEQFFGPGTRLTVL.